The 15 T cell receptor beta chains below come from one sample, sequenced in a study of blood T cells in healthy people across ages. For the second PCR, which ran for roughly 7 to 11 cycles, a sample-barcoded 5' primer and a J-beta primer mix were used. One entry per CDR3 protein, called by TCRdb with MiXCR from the 5' RACE reads. The data show about 1.4 million distinct CDR3 sequences, with around 59% seen just once and 5.5% to 8% held by the top ten. Sequenced: blood. Source of these receptors: a man between 18 and 35 years old in good health.

This clonotype was seen once. J is TRBJ1-5 and V is TRBV15; D gene uncertain. There are 15 residues in the CDR3. With 0 bases removed from V and 2 bases from J, the gap between germline ends came to 8 bases. CDR1 and CDR2 (germline): LNHNV, YYDKDF (reference sequence). This CDR3 reads CATSRERGGNQPQHF. CDR3 DNA sequence: TGTGCCACCAGCAGAGAACGCGGGGGCAATCAGCCCCAGCATTTT.

This clonotype came up once. V and J are TRBV15 and TRBJ2-5, with TRBD1 matching over 7 bases. The J call could be wrong; TRBJ2-7 is a better fit for the DNA end. The germline gives CDR1 LNHNV, CDR2 YYDKDF (reference sequence). The CDR3 covers 15 residues. In DNA, the CDR3 is TGTGCCACCAGAAGCACCGACAGGGACCCCAACGAGCAGTACTTC. Protein: CATRSTDRDPNEQYF.

The chain couples TRBV29-1 to TRBJ1-1, with 8 positions matching TRBD1. CDR1 SQVTM and CDR2 ANQGSEA come from the germline V gene. This CDR3 contains 12 residues. V was clipped by 5 bases and J by 6 bases; unmatched bases: 5. This CDR3 is CSVRTGRAEAFF. In DNA, the CDR3 is TGCAGCGTTAGGACAGGGCGCGCTGAAGCTTTCTTT.

The count of this clonotype is one. The chain couples TRBV7-8 to TRBJ2-1; weak D call: TRBD2 (6 bases). The J call could be wrong; TRBJ2-7 is a better fit for the DNA end. Germline lookup yields CDR1 SGHVS and CDR2 FQNEAQ. This CDR3 region has 15 residues. CDR3 protein: CASSVIADLYNEQYF. In DNA, the CDR3 is TGTGCCAGCAGCGTAATAGCGGACCTTTACAATGAGCAGTACTTC.

The table lists this clonotype with a few counts. V usage is TRBV11-2 and J usage is TRBJ2-1; a possible D gene is TRBD1 (5 bases). The ends were cut back, 5 bases at V and 8 bases at J, with 19 bases in the middle. This CDR3 comprises 15 residues. Germline V gene sequence: CDR1 SGHAT, CDR2 FQNNGV. CDR3 region: CASSLRHEGVYEQFF. CDR3 DNA: TGTGCCAGCAGCCTGAGACACGAAGGGGTGTATGAGCAGTTCTTC.

CDR3 sequence: CATSREGTGGNYGYTF. The CDR3 coding sequence is TGTGCCACCAGCAGAGAAGGGACAGGGGGTAACTATGGCTACACCTTC. The chain recombines TRBV15 with TRBJ1-2; 11 bases fit TRBD1. In germline, CDR1 is LNHNV, CDR2 YYDKDF (reference sequence). The CDR3 is 16 amino acids. V dropped 0 bases and J dropped 1; count of bases not matched to a gene: 1.

V gene TRBV25-1 combines with J gene TRBJ1-6; the D gene is possibly TRBD1 (6 bases). CDR1 and CDR2 (germline): MGHDK, SYGVNS. V was pared by 3 bases and J by 9 bases, with 12 bases between. CDR3 length equals 14 residues. The CDR3 loop reads CASSEEDRTSPLHF. In nucleotides, the CDR3 is TGTGCCAGCAGTGAGGAGGACAGAACTTCACCCCTCCACTTT.

This clonotype was recorded a few times. This chain uses TRBV4-2 with TRBJ2-7; D is undetermined. The germline CDR1 and CDR2 sequences are LGHNA and YNFKEQ. The CDR3 length is 13 residues. V shed 1 base and J shed 6 bases, with 10 bases lying between them. The CDR3 nucleotides are TGTGCCAGCAGCCAAGCCCCCGTTTCCGAGCAGTACTTC. Encoded protein: CASSQAPVSEQYF.

The V and J genes are TRBV7-2 and TRBJ2-7, with TRBD2 as a possible D gene (5 bases). Judging by the DNA end, TRBJ2-5 fits better; the J call may be wrong. Germline V gene data show CDR1 as SGHTA and CDR2 as FQGNSA. CDR3 length equals 16 residues. The CDR3 sequence: CASIPGGEGGVGTQYF. The CDR3, as DNA: TGTGCCAGCATCCCGGGCGGCGAGGGTGGGGTCGGGACCCAGTACTTC.

The V and J genes are TRBV20-1 and TRBJ2-1; D gene unclear. The V gene's germline CDR1 is DFQATT and CDR2 SNEGSKA (reference sequence). The CDR3 totals 12 residues. The ends were cut back, 3 bases at V and 4 bases at J, with 7 bases in the middle. CDR3 protein: CSASFRYNEQFF. CDR3 sequence (DNA): TGCAGTGCTAGTTTTAGATACAATGAGCAGTTCTTC.

As DNA, the CDR3 is TGTGCCAGCAGTGCTTATCTGTCGAGGGACCAAGAGACCCAGTACTTC. Protein: CASSAYLSRDQETQYF. The chain couples TRBV27 to TRBJ2-5; TRBD2 is a possible D gene (5 bases). There are 16 residues in the CDR3. Trimming shortened V by 5 bases and J by 0 bases, and 16 bases separated the two germline ends. Germline lookup yields CDR1 MNHEY and CDR2 SMNVEV (reference sequence).

This clonotype was seen a handful of times. The chain links TRBV7-2 to TRBJ2-1; perhaps TRBD2 as D (6 bases). The CDR3 length is 13 residues. The germline V gene encodes CDR1 SGHTA and CDR2 FQGNSA. Deletions cut 1 base from V and 9 bases from J, with 10 bases between. CDR3 sequence reads: CASSLGRGGEQFF. CDR3 DNA: TGTGCCAGCAGCTTAGGACGGGGAGGTGAGCAGTTCTTC.

The V gene is TRBV6-6, the J gene TRBJ2-7, with 11 bases lining up with TRBD1. V dropped 2 bases and J dropped 7; count of bases not matched to a gene: 4. There are 14 residues in the CDR3. Germline assignment: CDR1 MNHNY and CDR2 SVGAGI (reference sequence). The chain's CDR3 is CASSYLGQGAEQYF. As DNA, the CDR3 is TGTGCCAGCAGTTACCTCGGACAGGGGGCGGAGCAGTACTTC.

The V gene is TRBV12-3 or TRBV12-4, the J gene TRBJ2-1; D gene uncertain. This CDR3 is 15 amino acids long. V was trimmed by 7 bases and J by 0 bases, leaving 13 bases between them. CDR3 in amino acids: CASITTASSYNEQFF. DNA for the CDR3: TGTGCCAGCATTACGACGGCGAGCTCCTACAATGAGCAGTTCTTC.

This chain joins TRBV12-3 or TRBV12-4 and TRBJ1-2; D not resolved. V dropped 2 bases and J dropped 0 bases, with 16 bases sitting between them. The CDR3 extends over 17 amino acids. The CDR3 sequence: CASSLIGRGSANYGYTF. CDR3 DNA: TGTGCCAGCAGTTTAATTGGCAGAGGATCAGCTAACTATGGCTACACCTTC.